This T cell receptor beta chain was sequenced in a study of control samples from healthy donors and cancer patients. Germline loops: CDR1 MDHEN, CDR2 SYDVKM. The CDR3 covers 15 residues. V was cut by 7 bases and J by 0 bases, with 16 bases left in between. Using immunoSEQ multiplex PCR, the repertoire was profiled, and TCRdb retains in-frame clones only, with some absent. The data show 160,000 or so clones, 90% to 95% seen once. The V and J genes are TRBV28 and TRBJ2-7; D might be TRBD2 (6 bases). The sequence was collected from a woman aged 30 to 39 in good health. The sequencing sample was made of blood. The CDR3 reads CASTGVAESSYEQYF. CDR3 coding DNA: TGTGCCAGCACCGGGGTAGCGGAGAGCTCCTACGAGCAGTACTTC.